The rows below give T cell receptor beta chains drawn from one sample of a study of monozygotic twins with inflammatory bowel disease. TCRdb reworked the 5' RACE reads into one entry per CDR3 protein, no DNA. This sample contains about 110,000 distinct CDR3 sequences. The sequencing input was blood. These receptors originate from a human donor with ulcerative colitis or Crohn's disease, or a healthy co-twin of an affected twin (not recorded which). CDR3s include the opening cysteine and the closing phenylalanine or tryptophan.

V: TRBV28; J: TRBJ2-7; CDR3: CASSLPIVPHEQYF
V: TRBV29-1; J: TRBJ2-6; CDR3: CSVQSSGANVLTF
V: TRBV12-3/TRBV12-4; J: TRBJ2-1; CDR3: CASSPGTSGGAGEQFF
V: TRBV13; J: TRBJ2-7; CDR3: CASSLVAGGHEQYF
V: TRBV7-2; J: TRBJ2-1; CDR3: CASSSDALSYNEQFF
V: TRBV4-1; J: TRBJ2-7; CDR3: CASSQGGSYEQYF
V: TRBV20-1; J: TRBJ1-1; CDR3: CSARGPGQGVPEAFF
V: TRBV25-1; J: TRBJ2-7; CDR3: CASIPRMSSPLIVYEQYF
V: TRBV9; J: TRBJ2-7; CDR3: CASSVGDSGYEQYF
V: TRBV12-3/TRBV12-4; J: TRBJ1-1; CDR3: CASREIAGSIAEAFF
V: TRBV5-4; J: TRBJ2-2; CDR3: CASSSPAVANTGELFF
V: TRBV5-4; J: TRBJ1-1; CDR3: CASSLDSHTEAFF
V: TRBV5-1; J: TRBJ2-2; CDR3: CASSSPSGRASGELFF
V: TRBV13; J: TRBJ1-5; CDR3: CASSPGQGLGNQPQHF
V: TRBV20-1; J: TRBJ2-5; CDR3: CSASGATPPGQETQYF
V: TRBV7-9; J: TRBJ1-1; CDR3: CASSPGQAITEAFF